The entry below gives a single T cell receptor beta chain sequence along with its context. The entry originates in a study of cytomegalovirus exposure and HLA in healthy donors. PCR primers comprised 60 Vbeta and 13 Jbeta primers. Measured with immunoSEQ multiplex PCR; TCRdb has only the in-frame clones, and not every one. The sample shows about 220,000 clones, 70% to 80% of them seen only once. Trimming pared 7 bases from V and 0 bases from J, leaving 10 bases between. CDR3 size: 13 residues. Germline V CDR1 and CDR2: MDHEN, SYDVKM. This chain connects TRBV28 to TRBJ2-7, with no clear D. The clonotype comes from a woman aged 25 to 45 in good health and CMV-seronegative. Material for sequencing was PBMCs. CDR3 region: CASMSPFSYEQYF. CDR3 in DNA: TGTGCCAGCATGAGTCCGTTCTCCTACGAGCAGTACTTC.